This T cell receptor (beta chain) was observed in a study of monozygotic twins with inflammatory bowel disease. Germline-derived CDR1 and CDR2 are SGDLS and YYNGEE. This CDR3 is built from 15 residues. From the 5' RACE reads, TCRdb lists one entry per CDR3 protein and no DNA. Its listing shows about 380,000 distinct CDR3 sequences. Whole blood, unsorted for T cells, was the source of total RNA. The chain couples TRBV9 to TRBJ2-7. Sequencing was performed on blood. The TCR sequence derives from a human donor with ulcerative colitis or Crohn's disease, or a healthy co-twin of an affected twin (not recorded which). This CDR3 reads CASSVGHTMSYEQYF.